This TCR beta chain was retrieved from a study of blood T cell repertoires in COVID-19. About the study: COVID-19 samples, acute and convalescent, were from the United States, Italy and Spain. PBMCs, B-cell-depleted T cells, or T cells were the source of the cDNA or gDNA that made up the material.

The CDR3 length is 15 residues. Germline V gene lookup returns CDR1 MGHRA and CDR2 YSYEKL. J lost 7 bases, V lost 4 bases, and 5 bases had no gene match. How the authors handled the data: Amplified reference gene primers provided the basis for estimating nucleated cell counts. The repertoire was sequenced with immunoSEQ multiplex PCR; TCRdb's copy has only in-frame clones and lacks some. V and J calls and clone size are copied from that table; D and trimming were computed from the DNA. The sample shows 97,000 or so clones, about nine tenths of them seen only once. The TCR comes from a man aged 18 to 29 with acute or convalescent COVID-19. Sample: peripheral blood. The V and J genes are TRBV4-1 and TRBJ2-1, with 12 bases matching TRBD2. CDR3 nucleotides: TGCGCCAGCAGCCTCCCGACTAGCGGGAGAAATGAGCAGTTCTTC. Its translation is CASSLPTSGRNEQFF.